This TCR beta chain originates from a study of T-cell reconstitution after alpha-beta-depleted transplantation in children. The sample holds many counts of this clonotype. J was trimmed by 9 bases and V by 4 bases; bases with no gene match: 9. This CDR3 region has 14 residues. Germline V gene lookup returns CDR1 SGHDN and CDR2 FVKESK. Unique molecular identifiers featured in how the TCRbeta library was prepared. TCRdb analysed the PCR reads with MiXCR anew, one entry per CDR3 protein. The sample lists over 150,000 distinct CDR3 sequences; 6% to 7% were seen once. Specimen: PBMCs from the stem cell graft donor, collected from the stem cell graft. The V and J genes are TRBV14 and TRBJ2-1; 7 nucleotides agree with TRBD2. The source is a human donor who donated a stem cell graft to a child with Wiskott-Aldrich syndrome. The CDR3 region is CASSLRTSSSEQFF. The CDR3 DNA reads as TGTGCCAGCAGCCTTCGGACTAGTTCGAGTGAGCAGTTCTTC.